These 15 T cell receptor beta chains were all obtained from the same sample, sequenced in a study of regulatory T cells in long-lasting Graves disease. Time point described: newly diagnosed GD, antithyroid drugs for less than 3 months. Isolated PBMC RNA provided the starting material for the TCR library. The authors built TCR beta libraries using iRepertoire HTBI primers and Arm-PCR of CDR3 regions. One entry per CDR3 protein results from TCRdb running MiXCR on the multiplex PCR reads. This table holds approximately 350,000 distinct CDR3 sequences, 15% to 20% found once. Separately, the same data were catalogued under a study of T cells in Graves' hyperthyroidism and ophthalmopathy.

The sample here was peripheral blood mononuclear cells (PBMCs), taken at new diagnosis, from a patient treated with antithyroid drugs. Receptors originate from a woman aged 18-29 years with Graves disease.

In this sample, this clonotype turned up many times. The J gene is TRBJ1-5, the V gene TRBV6-5; perhaps TRBD1 as D (5 bases). The CDR3 is 15 residues long. The V end lost 0 bases, the J end lost 2 bases, and 8 bases lay between the germline ends. Germline CDR1 reads MNHEY; CDR2 reads SVGAGI. CDR3 residues: CASSYSAGGNQPQHF. The CDR3 DNA is TGTGCCAGCAGTTACTCGGCGGGGGGCAATCAGCCCCAGCATTTT.

This clonotype was observed at least ten times. V is TRBV5-1 and J is TRBJ2-4, with TRBD1 matching 7 bases. The J segment lost 4 bases and the V segment lost 0 bases, leaving 1 base of the junction unmatched. The germline V gene encodes CDR1 SGHRS and CDR2 YFSETQ. The length of the CDR3 is 14 residues. Written as DNA, the CDR3 is TGCGCCAGCAGCTTGGAGGGACAGAAAAACATTCAGTACTTC. The encoded protein is CASSLEGQKNIQYF. The variable domain in full, completed from reference TRBV5-1 and TRBJ2-4, reads KAGVTQTPRYLIKTRGQQVTLSCSPISGHRSVSWYQQTPGQGLQFLFEYFSETQRNKGNFPGRFSGRQFSNSRSEMNVSTLELGDSALYLCASSLEGQKNIQYFGAGTRLSVL.

V and J are TRBV6-9 and TRBJ2-4; D is perhaps TRBD2 (5 bases). The ends were cut back, 4 bases at V and 7 bases at J, with 23 bases in the middle. There are 17 residues in the CDR3. Germline V gene sequence: CDR1 MNHGY, CDR2 SVAAGI. This CDR3 is CASSSPITEGEVNIQYF. Written as DNA, the CDR3 is TGTGCCAGCAGTTCCCCAATTACAGAGGGCGAAGTGAACATTCAGTACTTC.

This clonotype was seen at least ten times. V is TRBV18 and J is TRBJ1-4; D unclear. Germline values: CDR1 KGHSH, CDR2 LQKENI. The CDR3 is 15 residues long. V gave up 1 base and J gave up 4 bases, with 10 bases separating them. CDR3 DNA sequence: TGTGCCAGCTCACCACTCGGCGGAGGTAATGAAAAACTGTTTTTT. Its protein product is CASSPLGGGNEKLFF.

This clonotype was detected many times. The rearrangement links TRBV20-1 to TRBJ2-7; D is perhaps TRBD1 or TRBD2 (6 bases each). CDR3 size: 14 residues. CDR1 and CDR2 (germline): DFQATT, SNEGSKA (reference sequence). V gave up 6 bases and J gave up 2 bases, with 17 bases separating them. DNA of the CDR3: TGCAGTGCCGATAGGGGGGAAAGGCCCTACGAGCAGTACTTC. Amino acids: CSADRGERPYEQYF.

This clonotype has at least ten counts. The chain joins TRBV20-1 to TRBJ2-1; D may be TRBD2 (6 bases). V lost 5 bases and J lost 9, with 17 bases in between. There are 13 residues in the CDR3. CDR1 is DFQATT, CDR2 SNEGSKA, per germline (reference sequence). The CDR3 is CSAALGWRGEQFF. CDR3 in DNA: TGCAGTGCTGCTTTGGGTTGGAGGGGTGAGCAGTTCTTC.

V gene TRBV5-5 combines with J gene TRBJ1-5, with 11 bases matching TRBD1. This CDR3 comprises 15 residues. V was pared by 3 bases and J by 5 bases, with 4 bases of the junction left unmatched. Per the germline V gene, CDR1 is SGHKS and CDR2 is YYEKEE (reference sequence). CDR3 bases: TGTGCCAGCAGCTGGACAGGGGGCAAGCATCAGCCCCAGCATTTT. Translating it yields CASSWTGGKHQPQHF. Complete variable domain (other parts from reference TRBV5-5 and TRBJ1-5): DAGVTQSPTHLIKTRGQQVTLRCSPISGHKSVSWYQQVLGQGPQFIFQYYEKEERGRGNFPDRFSARQFPNYSSELNVNALLLGDSALYLCASSWTGGKHQPQHFGDGTRLSIL.

The chain recombines TRBV4-1 with TRBJ2-3; D may be TRBD1 (6 bases). V was clipped by 0 bases and J by 3 bases, with 16 bases between them. Germline CDR1 MGHRA, CDR2 YSYEKL. The CDR3 length is 17 residues. CDR3 in amino acids: CASSQERAGQGTDTQYF. For the CDR3, the DNA is TGCGCCAGCAGCCAAGAAAGGGCCGGGCAGGGGACAGATACGCAGTATTTT.

This clonotype has at least ten counts. The chain links TRBV28 to TRBJ2-7; no reliable D call. V was pared by 4 bases and J by 0 bases, with 10 bases between. The CDR3 totals 14 residues. In germline, CDR1 is MDHEN, CDR2 SYDVKM. The CDR3 DNA reads as TGTGCCAGCAGTTGGACGGAATCCTCCTACGAGCAGTACTTC. Its translation is CASSWTESSYEQYF.

This clonotype was observed at least ten times. The chain is built from TRBV20-1 and TRBJ1-1; no firm D call. V dropped 1 base and J dropped 2 bases, with 11 bases sitting between them. The CDR3 length is 14 residues. The germline CDR1 and CDR2 sequences are DFQATT and SNEGSKA (reference sequence). CDR3 loop: CSARGGQTNTEAFF. DNA of the CDR3: TGCAGTGCTAGAGGGGGTCAGACTAACACTGAAGCTTTCTTT.

As concerns this clonotype: The CDR3 ends on some other residue instead of the conserved phenylalanine or tryptophan, so this is likely a read error. This rearrangement joins TRBV6-5 to TRBJ2-5, with D maybe TRBD1 (6 bases). V was trimmed by 2 bases and J by 2 bases, leaving 12 bases between them. This CDR3 comprises 15 residues. The germline gives CDR1 MNHEY, CDR2 SVGAGI. Here the CDR3 reads CASSYGQLIQETQYS. Written as DNA, the CDR3 is TGTGCCAGCAGTTACGGACAGTTAATTCAAGAGACCCAGTACTCC.

The chain combines TRBV6-1 with TRBJ2-6; weak D call: TRBD1 (6 bases). V was shortened by 5 bases and J by 0 bases, with 11 bases between the two germline ends. Germline CDR1 reads MNHNS; CDR2 reads SASEGT. The CDR3 consists of 16 residues. CDR3 sequence: CASSRDKSSGANVLTF. The CDR3 bases are TGTGCCAGCAGTCGGGACAAGAGCTCTGGGGCCAACGTCCTGACTTTC.

A word on this clonotype: At one end the junction does not follow the germline gene, possibly because of a read error. J is TRBJ1-6 and V is TRBV27, with 7 bases that match TRBD1. The CDR3 sequence is 14 residues long. From germline, CDR1 is MNHEY and CDR2 SMNVEV (reference sequence). Here the CDR3 DNA reads TGTGCCAGCAGCCAGGGACAGTATACTTCACCCCTCCACTTT. As protein: CASSQGQYTSPLHF.

There are many counts of this clonotype. The V call is TRBV12-3 or TRBV12-4, the J call TRBJ1-5; unclear D gene. The CDR3 covers 14 residues. V was pared by 6 bases and J by 0 bases, with 9 bases between. The CDR3 region has the DNA TGTGCCAGCAGGAACGGAGTTAGCAATCAGCCCCAGCATTTT. Translated: CASRNGVSNQPQHF.

This clonotype was detected only a few times. This chain uses TRBV4-2 with TRBJ1-2; D remains unclear. V was clipped by 1 base and J by 4 bases, with 13 bases between them. From germline, CDR1 is LGHNA and CDR2 YNFKEQ. The CDR3 consists of 15 residues. The CDR3 bases are TGTGCCAGCAGCCAAGGGGGAGGCCCCAGCTATGGCTACACCTTC. Translating it yields CASSQGGGPSYGYTF.